The clone carrying this TCR beta chain was observed many times. This CDR3 has 16 residues. The J segment lost 1 base and the V segment lost 2 bases, leaving 6 bases of the junction unmatched. Per germline, CDR1 SNHLY and CDR2 FYNNEI. Construction of TCR beta libraries relied on iRepertoire HTBI primers and on Arm-PCR targeting CDR3 regions. TCRdb passed the multiplex PCR reads through MiXCR, listing each CDR3 protein once. The sample yields around 360,000 distinct CDR3 sequences, 15% to 20% seen once. The data were taken from a study of regulatory T cells in long-lasting Graves disease. As to time point: newly diagnosed GD, antithyroid drugs for less than 3 months. Generation of the TCR library employed RNA extracted from PBMCs. These data were likewise used in another study, on T cells in Graves' hyperthyroidism and ophthalmopathy.

This chain uses TRBV2 with TRBJ2-3, with TRBD2 identical over 7 bases. The TCR originated in a woman aged 18-29 years with Graves disease. Sequences were derived from peripheral blood mononuclear cells (PBMCs), sampled at new diagnosis, from a patient treated with antithyroid drugs. The CDR3 DNA follows: TGTGCCAGCAGTGAACAGGCTAGCGGAGGCACAGATACGCAGTATTTT. Its translation: CASSEQASGGTDTQYF.